This T cell receptor beta chain was recovered during a study of cytomegalovirus exposure and HLA in healthy donors. Study conclusions and caveats: Generally TCR sequences proved uncommon, though certain public TCRs appeared in numerous donors. Cytomegalovirus status was reportedly diagnosed by the classifier with high sensitivity and specificity. According to a subsequent analysis, TCR clusters from the first cohort were inclined to appear together in the roughly 120 validation repertoires.

Worth noting for this clone: Its matching antigen is unknown.

The CDR3 extends over 13 amino acids. Per the germline V gene, CDR1 is MNHEY and CDR2 is SVGAGI. Unmatched junction bases numbered 13, after V lost 11 bases and J lost 9 bases. Clones were sequenced by immunoSEQ multiplex PCR, and TCRdb holds only the in-frame ones, with some missing. Counted here are 190,000 or so clones, 65% to 85% occurring once; the ten biggest clones make up 2.5% to 3%. The source material was PBMCs. The sequence was obtained from a woman younger than 30 in good health and CMV-seropositive. This chain uses TRBV6-5 with TRBJ2-5, with 9 bases fitting TRBD2. CDR3 coding DNA: TGTGCCGCTTCGGGCGGGACTAGCCGGGCCCAGTACTTC. Amino acid sequence: CAASGGTSRAQYF.